Sequencing of this T cell receptor beta chain was carried out in a study of shared clonotypes between healthy human individuals. CDR3 length equals 13 residues. Trimming left V 1 base short and J 13 bases short, with 15 bases between. The germline gives CDR1 LNHNV, CDR2 YYDKDF (reference sequence). The protocol was immunoSEQ multiplex PCR, while the TCRdb copy is restricted to in-frame clones and leaves out a portion. The sample yields 2 million to 3 million clones, 80% to 95% seen once. Study results and caveats: Across subsets, estimated richness was generally greater for naive than for memory populations.

In the case of this clone: Its target is unknown.

The clonotype originates from a man between 18 and 35 years old in good health. Some clones in this sample may be carry-over from other donors' samples. Specimen: naive CD4+ T cells from PBMCs. Subset reported: CD45RA+ positively selected. The chain employs TRBV15 and TRBJ2-3; D not resolved. The CDR3 DNA follows: TGTGCCACCAGCAGAGCGATCTCGGGCCCTGAGTATTTT. Translated: CATSRAISGPEYF.